What follows are 32 T cell receptor beta chains derived from one specimen sequenced in a study of cytomegalovirus exposure and HLA in healthy donors. The PCR had 60 Vbeta and 13 Jbeta primers. Repertoires were generated with immunoSEQ multiplex PCR, while TCRdb's copy carries only in-frame clones and drops some. The table records more than 110,000 clones, around three quarters of them present only once. Sequencing was done on a sample of PBMCs. The receptors here all came from a man aged 40-49 years in good health and CMV-seropositive.

This clone was seen repeatedly, ten times or more. The chain is built from TRBV4-2 and TRBJ1-1; no clear D. V was pared by 4 bases and J by 0 bases, with 15 bases between. CDR1 is LGHNA and CDR2 is YNFKEQ in the germline V gene. This CDR3 is 16 amino acids long. In DNA form, the CDR3 reads TGTGCCAGCAGCCGCGAGGACTCGGGGATGAACACTGAAGCTTTCTTT. Protein sequence: CASSREDSGMNTEAFF.

This chain connects TRBV19 to TRBJ2-2; 8 bases line up with TRBD1. The CDR3 loop spans 16 amino acids. V lost 5 bases and J lost 2; bases outside the gene matches: 7. Per germline, CDR1 LNHDA and CDR2 SQIVND (reference sequence). DNA for the CDR3: TGTGCCAGTAGTTCCCGGACAGGGATCAACACCGGGGAGCTGTTTTTT. Translating gives CASSSRTGINTGELFF.

This clone occurred a few times. This chain joins TRBV15 and TRBJ1-2, with D unclear. V dropped 1 base and J dropped 0 bases, with 6 bases sitting between them. This CDR3 contains 14 residues. Germline loops: CDR1 LNHNV, CDR2 YYDKDF (reference sequence). CDR3 sequence (DNA): TGTGCCACCAGCAGAGGCGGGGCTAACTATGGCTACACCTTC. Its translation: CATSRGGANYGYTF.

This clone was counted a few times. The rearrangement joins TRBV4-1 to TRBJ1-5; D is unresolved. Trimming removed 0 bases at V and 6 bases at J, with 18 bases between. The CDR3 spans 17 residues. CDR1 is MGHRA and CDR2 is YSYEKL in the germline V gene. As DNA, the CDR3 is TGCGCCAGCAGCCAAGATCGGTGGGGAGGGAACGGTCAGCCCCAGCATTTT. This translates into CASSQDRWGGNGQPQHF.

The rearrangement joins TRBV28 to TRBJ2-7; a possible D gene is TRBD2 (6 bases). CDR1 is MDHEN and CDR2 is SYDVKM in the germline V gene. This CDR3 has 15 residues. V was shortened by 8 bases and J by 1 base, with 18 bases between the two germline ends. The CDR3 loop is CASRRFSGGSYEQYF. CDR3 in DNA: TGTGCCAGCCGAAGGTTCTCAGGAGGGTCCTACGAGCAGTACTTC.

This chain connects TRBV29-1 to TRBJ2-1; D is undetermined. CDR3 length: 11 amino acids. The germline V gene has CDR1 SQVTM and CDR2 ANQGSEA. V was cut by 8 bases and J by 4 bases, with 9 bases left in between. This chain's CDR3 is CSTHDYNEQFF. In nucleotides, the CDR3 is TGCAGCACACATGATTACAATGAGCAGTTCTTC.

This sequence joins TRBV6-5 and TRBJ1-4, with 10 bases that match TRBD1. The CDR3 loop spans 15 amino acids. J was trimmed by 3 bases and V by 10 bases; bases with no gene match: 8. The germline V gene has CDR1 MNHEY and CDR2 SVGAGI. CDR3 sequence reads: CATRDRGPPNEKLFF. The CDR3 DNA reads as TGTGCCACCCGGGACAGGGGACCGCCTAATGAAAAACTGTTTTTT.

This chain uses TRBV2 with TRBJ2-7, with 9 bases matching TRBD2. Per the germline V gene, CDR1 is SNHLY and CDR2 is FYNNEI. Losses at the gene ends were 5 bases for V and 0 bases for J; bases not matched to a gene: 2. CDR3 length: 14 amino acids. This chain's CDR3 is CASSSGRNSYEQYF. The DNA for the CDR3 is TGTGCCAGCAGTAGCGGGAGGAACTCCTACGAGCAGTACTTC.

The V gene is TRBV6-5, the J gene TRBJ2-5, with TRBD2 matching 10 bases. CDR3 length: 14 residues. Trimming removed 6 bases from V and 4 bases from J; junction bases left unmatched: 5. CDR1 is MNHEY and CDR2 is SVGAGI in the germline V gene. The CDR3 protein is CASRGLANTETQYF. The CDR3 DNA is TGTGCCAGCAGGGGACTAGCGAATACAGAGACCCAGTACTTC.

This clone was counted a few times. The rearrangement links TRBV30 to TRBJ2-1; possible D gene TRBD2, 5 bases. V lost 0 bases, J lost 9 bases, and 21 bases lay in between. Germline CDR1 GTSNPN, CDR2 SVGIG (reference sequence). The CDR3 extends over 16 amino acids. The CDR3 DNA is TGTGCCTGGAGTGTACACGGCTCCCGGGGATATGGTGAGCAGTTCTTC. Encoded protein: CAWSVHGSRGYGEQFF.

CDR3 DNA: TGTGCCAGCAGCGTAGGGGGGGAGGAGACTGAAGCTTTCTTT. Its translation: CASSVGGEETEAFF. The rearrangement uses TRBV9 and TRBJ1-1, with a possible D match to TRBD1 (5 bases). Per germline, CDR1 SGDLS and CDR2 YYNGEE. The CDR3 has 14 amino acids. Between the trimmed V and J ends, which lost 0 bases and 5 bases, there was a span of 11 bases.

This clone occurred a few times. The V gene is TRBV27, the J gene TRBJ2-1; 7 positions match TRBD1. V lost 6 bases to trimming and J lost 8 bases; unmatched junction nucleotides: 7. CDR3 length: 13 amino acids. Germline values: CDR1 MNHEY, CDR2 SMNVEV (reference sequence). The CDR3, as DNA: TGTGCCAGCAGACAAACAGGGGTGCATGAGCAGTTCTTC. Amino acids: CASRQTGVHEQFF.

The chain is built from TRBV19 and TRBJ1-1; the match to TRBD1 covers 10 bases. The CDR3 loop spans 13 amino acids. Germline loops: CDR1 LNHDA, CDR2 SQIVND (reference sequence). V trimming: 8 bases; J trimming: 1 base; junction bases outside the gene matches: 1. CDR3 DNA: TGTGCCAGTTGGGACAGGGGGAACACTGAAGCTTTCTTT. This sequence encodes CASWDRGNTEAFF.

This clone appeared a few times. V and J are TRBV4-2 and TRBJ2-6; no firm D call. The CDR3 spans 17 residues. V was clipped by 0 bases and J by 0 bases, with 9 bases between them. Looked up from germline, CDR1 is LGHNA and CDR2 is YNFKEQ. This CDR3 reads CASSQDVQSSGANVLTF. The CDR3 bases are TGTGCCAGCAGCCAAGATGTACAGAGCTCTGGGGCCAACGTCCTGACTTTC.

The genes are TRBV11-2 and TRBJ2-3, with 11 nucleotides matching TRBD2. Germline trimming cut 3 bases from V and 3 bases from J; bases unmatched to any gene: 5. The CDR3 runs to 16 residues. Per the germline V gene, CDR1 is SGHAT and CDR2 is FQNNGV. The DNA for the CDR3 is TGTGCCAGCAGCTTCTTAGCGGGAGGGCTAACAGATACGCAGTATTTT. It specifies CASSFLAGGLTDTQYF.

This chain links TRBV6-1 with TRBJ1-6, with D perhaps matching TRBD1 (6 bases). V lost 8 bases, J lost 8 bases, and 19 bases lay in between. CDR3 length: 15 residues. Germline V lookup: CDR1 MNHNS, CDR2 SASEGT. CDR3 sequence (DNA): TGTGCCAGCGGGCCCCTCTCAGGGGTTGATTCACCCCTCCACTTT. This translates into CASGPLSGVDSPLHF.

V usage is TRBV6-6 and J usage is TRBJ1-1, with no clear D. V lost 4 bases and J lost 1, with 10 bases in between. CDR3 length equals 14 residues. Germline CDR1 and CDR2: MNHNY and SVGAGI (reference sequence). Written as DNA, the CDR3 is TGTGCCAGCAGTTCCCACAGCGGGAACACTGAAGCTTTCTTT. Amino acid sequence: CASSSHSGNTEAFF.

This clone has more than one count but fewer than ten. The gene calls are TRBV4-2 and TRBJ1-4; D remains ambiguous. Germline CDR1 LGHNA, CDR2 YNFKEQ. There are 14 residues in the CDR3. The V and J ends lost 1 base and 8 bases respectively, with 11 bases between them. CDR3 loop: CASSQGHQAEKLFF. The CDR3 region has the DNA TGTGCCAGCAGCCAAGGACACCAGGCGGAAAAACTGTTTTTT.

Concerning this clone itself: This CDR3 is also generated by other DNA sequences in the sample. This rearrangement joins TRBV19 to TRBJ2-5; a possible D gene is TRBD2 (6 bases). The CDR3 sequence is 13 residues long. Trimming removed 6 bases at V and 5 bases at J, with 13 bases between. In germline, CDR1 is LNHDA, CDR2 SQIVND (reference sequence). The CDR3 DNA reads as TGTGCCAGTAGCGGGACTGTTCGGGAGACCCAGTACTTC. This gives the protein CASSGTVRETQYF.

This rearrangement joins TRBV15 to TRBJ1-1; D may be TRBD1 (5 bases). The CDR3 has 13 amino acids. Germline V gene sequence: CDR1 LNHNV, CDR2 YYDKDF (reference sequence). V was shortened by 3 bases and J by 4 bases, with 9 bases between the two germline ends. The CDR3 region has the DNA TGTGCCACCAGCAGGGGGCAGGGCACTGAAGCTTTCTTT. This translates into CATSRGQGTEAFF.

This clone was recorded once. The rearrangement links TRBV5-6 to TRBJ2-3; 12 bases match TRBD2. CDR1 SGHDT and CDR2 YYEEEE come from the germline V gene. V was clipped by 1 base and J by 2 bases; unmatched bases: 2. The CDR3 has 16 residues. The CDR3 DNA reads TGTGCCAGCAGCTTGCGGACTAGCGGGATCACAGATACGCAGTATTTT. Its protein is CASSLRTSGITDTQYF.

The chain combines TRBV7-9 with TRBJ1-1; D gene uncertain. This CDR3 comprises 12 residues. V was trimmed by 3 bases and J by 1 base, leaving 3 bases between them. Per germline, CDR1 SEHNR and CDR2 FQNEAQ (reference sequence). This chain's CDR3 is CASSFGNTEAFF. The CDR3 DNA reads TGTGCCAGCAGCTTCGGGAACACTGAAGCTTTCTTT.

This clone was detected only a few times. The chain joins TRBV6-1 to TRBJ2-1, with D possibly being TRBD1 (5 bases). Trimming cost V 0 bases and J 5 bases, with 14 bases left between them. The V gene's germline CDR1 is MNHNS and CDR2 SASEGT. This CDR3 comprises 16 residues. The CDR3 loop is CASSEAGQANNNEQFF. CDR3 coding DNA: TGTGCCAGCAGTGAAGCGGGGCAGGCGAATAACAATGAGCAGTTCTTC.

The J gene is TRBJ2-7, the V gene TRBV27; 11 bases map to TRBD2. Trimming at V came to 5 bases and at J to 6 bases, leaving 9 bases not matched to a gene. The CDR3 totals 15 residues. Germline V gene lookup returns CDR1 MNHEY and CDR2 SMNVEV (reference sequence). The CDR3 nucleotides read TGTGCCAGCAGTCAAACTAGCGGGAGTTTTCGCGAGCAGTACTTC. Its translation is CASSQTSGSFREQYF.

The rearrangement joins TRBV6-1 to TRBJ2-7; D gene unclear. The CDR3 consists of 13 residues. V lost 3 bases and J 4 bases, leaving 10 bases between the germline ends. Germline lookup yields CDR1 MNHNS and CDR2 SASEGT. As DNA, the CDR3 is TGTGCCAGCAGTGATAGACTGGCATACGAGCAGTACTTC. Its protein product is CASSDRLAYEQYF.

The CDR3 reads CASSLLGRDLAKNIQYF. CDR3 coding DNA: TGCGCCAGCAGCTTGTTAGGGAGAGATTTAGCCAAAAACATTCAGTACTTC. The V call is TRBV5-1, the J call TRBJ2-4; the D gene is possibly TRBD2 (5 bases). CDR3 length equals 17 residues. CDR1 and CDR2 from the germline V gene are SGHRS and YFSETQ. Trimming took off 1 base at V and 0 bases at J, with 14 bases between the two ends.

This chain joins TRBV5-4 and TRBJ1-1; D may be TRBD1 (5 bases). Germline lookup yields CDR1 SGHNT and CDR2 YYREEE (reference sequence). V was trimmed by 4 bases and J by 1 base, leaving 14 bases between them. This CDR3 has 15 amino acids. The CDR3 is CASSPGTYANTEAFF. DNA for the CDR3: TGTGCCAGCAGCCCTGGGACTTACGCGAACACTGAAGCTTTCTTT.

This sequence joins TRBV5-1 and TRBJ2-3; 8 nucleotides line up with TRBD2. The trim removed 5 bases at V and 6 bases at J, leaving 14 bases unmatched. Germline assignment: CDR1 SGHRS and CDR2 YFSETQ. The CDR3 is 16 residues long. CDR3 region: CASSRSGGPGRDTQYF. CDR3 coding DNA: TGCGCCAGCAGTCGGAGCGGGGGCCCGGGGAGGGATACGCAGTATTTT.

The sample holds a few counts of this clone. The rearrangement joins TRBV30 to TRBJ2-2; possible D gene TRBD1, 6 bases. Trimming shortened V by 2 bases and J by 8 bases, and 15 bases separated the two germline ends. The CDR3 runs to 14 residues. Germline V CDR1 and CDR2: GTSNPN, SVGIG (reference sequence). CDR3 bases: TGTGCCTGGAGTCGAATCCAGGGGAAAGGGGAGCTGTTTTTT. It codes for CAWSRIQGKGELFF.

V is TRBV7-9 and J is TRBJ2-7; 9 nucleotides match TRBD1. The CDR3 runs to 14 residues. The germline V gene has CDR1 SEHNR and CDR2 FQNEAQ (reference sequence). V gave up 5 bases and J gave up 5 bases; unmatched junction bases: 7. The CDR3: CASSVGQGWNEQYF. DNA for the CDR3: TGTGCCAGCAGCGTGGGACAGGGATGGAACGAGCAGTACTTC.

This clone occurred a few times. The chain has TRBV6-1 and TRBJ2-7; TRBD1 matches at 10 bases. V was pared by 4 bases and J by 2 bases, with 5 bases of the junction left unmatched. CDR1 and CDR2 (germline): MNHNS, SASEGT. The CDR3 length is 15 residues. Here the CDR3 reads CASSVLDRGPYEQYF. In nucleotides, the CDR3 is TGTGCCAGCAGTGTCCTAGACAGGGGGCCCTACGAGCAGTACTTC.

The CDR3 region is CASSFRRNTGELFF. DNA for the CDR3: TGCGCCAGCAGCTTTAGGAGGAACACCGGGGAGCTGTTTTTT. The rearrangement joins TRBV5-1 to TRBJ2-2; D not resolved. Trimming took off 2 bases at V and 1 base at J, with 6 bases between the two ends. Germline CDR1 SGHRS, CDR2 YFSETQ. This CDR3 is 14 amino acids long.